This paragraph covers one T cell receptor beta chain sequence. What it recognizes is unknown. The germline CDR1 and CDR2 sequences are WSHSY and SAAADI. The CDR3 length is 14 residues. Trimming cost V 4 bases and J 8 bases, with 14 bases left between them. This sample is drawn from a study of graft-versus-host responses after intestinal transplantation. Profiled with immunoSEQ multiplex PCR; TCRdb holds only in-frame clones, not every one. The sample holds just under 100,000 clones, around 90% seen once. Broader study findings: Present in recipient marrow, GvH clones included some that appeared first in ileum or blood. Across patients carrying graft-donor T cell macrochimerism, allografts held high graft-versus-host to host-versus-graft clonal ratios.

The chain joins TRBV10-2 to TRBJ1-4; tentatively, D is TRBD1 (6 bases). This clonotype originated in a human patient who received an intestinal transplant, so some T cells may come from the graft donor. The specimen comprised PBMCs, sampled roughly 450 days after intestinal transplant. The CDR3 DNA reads TGCGCCAGCAGTGTGGGGGCTCCGGGCGAAAAACTGTTTTTT. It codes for CASSVGAPGEKLFF.